Listed below are T cell receptor beta chains from one sample, sequenced in a study of blood T cells in healthy people across ages. TCRdb re-called the 5' RACE reads with MiXCR, one entry per CDR3 protein. The sample shows 850,000 to 1,300,000 distinct CDR3 sequences, less than 50% of them seen only once. Sample: blood. The receptors derive from a woman aged 55-69 years in good health. Both conserved end residues are part of each CDR3. The D gene is left open where the match is weak. Part of the rows lack a size; the others show once, few, many or a class for expanded clones.

>TRBD2|TRBV9|NA|TRBJ2-5
CASSGEATSAGTQYF
TGTGCCAGCAGCGGAGAGGCGACTAGCGCCGGGACCCAGTACTTC
>TRBD2|TRBV29-1|few|TRBJ2-3
CSVWTAVRLAGARVGTQYF
TGCAGCGTTTGGACTGCGGTTCGACTAGCGGGAGCGAGGGTAGGTACGCAGTATTTT
>NA|TRBV7-3|NA|TRBJ2-1
CASSSPGVHEQFF
TGTGCCAGCAGCTCCCCAGGGGTCCATGAGCAGTTCTTC
>NA|TRBV7-7|NA|TRBJ2-3
CASSFSGTPTDTQYF
TGTGCCAGCAGCTTTTCAGGGACCCCCACAGATACGCAGTATTTT
>NA|TRBV27|NA|TRBJ2-7
CASARQTAPTYEQYF
TGTGCCAGCGCCCGACAGACAGCCCCAACCTACGAGCAGTACTTC
>NA|TRBV9|NA|TRBJ2-7
CASSVTGILAEQYF
TGTGCCAGCAGCGTAACCGGGATCTTGGCTGAGCAGTACTTC
>NA|TRBV15|few|TRBJ2-1
CATSREEGRDTYNEQFF
TGTGCCACCAGCAGAGAAGAGGGGAGGGACACCTACAATGAGCAGTTCTTC
>NA|TRBV18|NA|TRBJ2-5
CASSPLDTGPETQYF
TGTGCCAGCTCACCACTGGACACGGGGCCAGAGACCCAGTACTTC
>TRBD2|TRBV30|NA|TRBJ2-5
CAWSRTSGRIPETQYF
TGTGCCTGGAGTAGGACTAGCGGGAGAATCCCAGAGACCCAGTACTTC
>NA|TRBV6-5|NA|TRBJ2-3
CASSTVGLPRTDTQYF
TGTGCCAGCAGCACAGTAGGGCTACCCCGCACAGATACGCAGTATTTT
>TRBD2|TRBV12-3/TRBV12-4|NA|TRBJ2-3
CASTRSGRGSDTQYF
TGTGCCAGCACTCGTAGCGGGAGGGGTTCAGATACGCAGTATTTT
>TRBD2|TRBV20-1|NA|TRBJ2-7
CSADLLAGRSYEQYF
TGCAGTGCTGACTTACTAGCGGGCCGCTCCTACGAGCAGTACTTC
>NA|TRBV20-1|NA|TRBJ1-6
CSALEGFGSPLHF
TGCAGTGCGCTCGAGGGATTTGGTTCACCCCTCCACTTT
>NA|TRBV6-2/TRBV6-3|once|TRBJ2-7
CASTDGSEQYF
TGTGCCAGCACCGACGGGAGTGAGCAGTACTTC
>NA|TRBV20-1|once|TRBJ1-4
CSAREAARGGKLFF
TGCAGTGCTAGAGAGGCGGCCAGGGGAGGAAAACTGTTTTTT
>NA|TRBV2|NA|TRBJ2-1
CASSDPGHNEQFF
TGTGCCAGCAGTGACCCCGGCCACAATGAGCAGTTCTTC
>NA|TRBV27|NA|TRBJ2-3
CASKEVEGQDTQYF
TGTGCCAGCAAGGAGGTGGAGGGACAAGATACGCAGTATTTT
>NA|TRBV10-3|NA|TRBJ2-7
CAIIDEWGDEQYF
TGTGCCATCATTGATGAATGGGGAGACGAGCAGTACTTC
>NA|TRBV9|few|TRBJ2-7
CASGEGSDPYEQYF
TGTGCCAGCGGCGAGGGTAGCGACCCCTACGAGCAGTACTTC
>TRBD1|TRBV20-1|NA|TRBJ1-6
CSARDLLRDSYNSPLHF
TGCAGTGCTAGAGATCTCTTACGGGACAGCTATAATTCACCCCTCCACTTT
>TRBD1|TRBV10-3|NA|TRBJ2-6
CANGQGLSGANVLTF
TGTGCCAACGGACAGGGTCTCTCTGGGGCCAACGTCCTGACTTTC
>NA|TRBV7-6|NA|TRBJ1-4
CASSLGQAAKGGKLFF
TGTGCCAGCAGCTTAGGTCAGGCAGCGAAAGGAGGAAAACTGTTTTTT
>NA|TRBV27|few|TRBJ1-1
CASSSPVGRNTEAFF
TGTGCCAGCAGTTCACCGGTGGGTCGGAACACTGAAGCTTTCTTT
>TRBD2|TRBV24-1|NA|TRBJ2-5
CATGLAGRNEQYF
TGTGCCACCGGACTAGCGGGAAGGAATGAGCAGTACTTC
>TRBD1|TRBV18|NA|TRBJ2-7
CASSPGDRSLEQYF
TGTGCCAGCTCACCAGGGGACAGAAGCCTCGAGCAGTACTTC
>TRBD1|TRBV2|NA|TRBJ1-2
CASTSTGGYLYGYTF
TGTGCCAGCACTTCGACAGGGGGTTACCTCTATGGCTACACCTTC
>NA|TRBV27|once|TRBJ2-2
CASSPGQWGVGELFF
TGTGCCAGCAGTCCAGGACAGTGGGGGGTCGGGGAGCTGTTTTTT
>NA|TRBV11-2|NA|TRBJ1-2
CASSGVDYGYTF
TGTGCCAGCAGCGGGGTTGACTATGGCTACACCTTC
>TRBD1|TRBV5-1|NA|TRBJ2-2
CASSLGTGGNTGELFF
TGCGCCAGCAGCTTGGGGACAGGGGGAAACACCGGGGAGCTGTTTTTT
>NA|TRBV10-3|few|TRBJ1-6
CAISGGGNNSPLHF
TGTGCCATCAGTGGAGGTGGGAATAATTCACCCCTCCACTTT
>NA|TRBV11-2|few|TRBJ2-7
CASSLVGGAMGNEQYF
TGTGCCAGCAGCTTAGTAGGGGGGGCGATGGGTAATGAGCAGTACTTC
>NA|TRBV2|few|TRBJ2-5
CASTRGQGTKETQYF
TGTGCCAGCACCAGGGGGCAAGGGACTAAAGAGACCCAGTACTTC
>NA|TRBV9|NA|TRBJ2-3
CASSGSETDTQYF
TGTGCCAGCAGCGGATCCGAAACAGATACGCAGTATTTT
>TRBD2|TRBV2|NA|TRBJ2-1
CASSSQGSGNNEQFF
TGTGCCAGCAGTTCTCAGGGTAGCGGGAACAATGAGCAGTTCTTC
>TRBD2|TRBV15|NA|TRBJ2-3
CATSRDFGTSGRVTDTQYF
TGTGCCACCAGCAGAGATTTTGGGACTAGCGGGAGGGTCACAGATACGCAGTATTTT
>TRBD2|TRBV6-5|few|TRBJ2-1
CASSYSSAGVKNEQFF
TGTGCCAGCAGTTACTCGAGTGCGGGAGTTAAAAATGAGCAGTTCTTC
>NA|TRBV5-1|NA|TRBJ2-7
CASSLTAGRPYEQYF
TGCGCCAGCAGCCTCACGGCGGGACGGCCCTACGAGCAGTACTTC
>NA|TRBV4-1|few|TRBJ2-3
CASSQGRGSTDTQYF
TGCGCCAGCAGCCAAGGCCGGGGAAGCACAGATACGCAGTATTTT
>TRBD1|TRBV11-2|NA|TRBJ2-5
CASSLGQGFQETQYF
TGTGCCAGCAGTCTCGGACAGGGATTCCAAGAGACCCAGTACTTC
>NA|TRBV3-1|NA|TRBJ1-6
CASSSGTRNSPLHF
TGTGCCAGCAGCTCCGGGACAAGAAATTCACCCCTCCACTTT
>NA|TRBV12-3/TRBV12-4|few|TRBJ2-5
CASRQTGPQETQYF
TGTGCCAGCAGGCAAACAGGTCCCCAAGAGACCCAGTACTTC
>TRBD2|TRBV7-8|few|TRBJ2-1
CASSPGLAGGQFF
TGTGCCAGCAGCCCGGGACTAGCAGGGGGGCAGTTCTTC
>NA|TRBV10-3|few|TRBJ1-1
CAILALRMTGHIVNTEAFF
TGTGCCATCCTTGCCTTAAGAATGACGGGACACATTGTGAACACTGAAGCTTTCTTT
>TRBD1|TRBV5-1|NA|TRBJ1-4
CASSLEAGGKNEKLFF
TGCGCCAGCAGCTTGGAGGCAGGGGGCAAGAATGAAAAACTGTTTTTT
>TRBD1|TRBV20-1|NA|TRBJ2-7
CSAYLAGTGGYEQYF
TGCAGTGCTTACCTCGCCGGGACAGGAGGCTACGAGCAGTACTTC